The subject of this entry is one TCR beta chain. This clonotype was counted at least ten times. Which antigen it targets is not known. No quality values exist for individual bases; no much larger clone is one base distant. Read against the paper, the sample's treatment or condition label means: allogeneic hematopoietic cell transplantation with graft depleted of TCRalphabeta T cells and CD19 B cells. TCRalphabeta/CD19-depleted allogeneic hematopoietic cell grafts were given to the transplant recipients, all of whom were children. CDR1 and CDR2 are read off the germline V gene as SGHTA and FQGNSA. The CDR3 covers 15 residues, taking in both the cysteine and the phenylalanine. This entry keeps only the CDR3 DNA: 45 bases, framed from base 1. Trimming accounts for 5 bases at V and 1 base at J, while the number of junction bases matched to no gene is 8. The sample belongs to a study of T-cell reconstitution after alpha-beta-depleted transplantation in children (TCRdb year 2016). Regarding the study in general: Using TCR repertoire profiling, the study followed T-cell immune reconstitution in a quantitative way in children after TCRalphabeta/CD19-depleted allogeneic hematopoietic cell transplantation. The research as a whole found: In some patients, the high TCRbeta diversity seen at day 60 was put down to recipient T cells and intrathymic progenitors that had survived conditioning. The apparently early alphabetaT-cell count recovery about two months after transplant was reportedly dependent on only several hundred rapidly expanded clones derived from non-depleted graft cells. Hyperexpanded clone frequencies declined over subsequent months; after one year, T-cell counts and TCRbeta diversity were mostly attributed to newly produced T cells.

Libraries were constructed by PCR. This sample was sequenced with an Illumina HiSeq 2500. TCR libraries were prepared with molecular barcoding, using unique molecular identifiers to normalize TCRbeta repertoire quantification. TCRdb reprocessed the public reads (quality trimming at Q25 with fastp, clone calling with MiXCR) and kept in-frame beta chains. A single entry per CDR3 protein holds the most common genes and DNA from its merged rows. In all, the sample holds some 200,000 distinct CDR3 sequences, and roughly 11% of those were seen once. Of the sample, 25% to 30% falls within the top ten clones.

The rearranged chain carries TRBV7-2 and TRBJ2-7; 7 bases in between match TRBD2. The TCR originated in a child less than two years old with acute myeloid leukemia, due to receive a stem cell transplant. The source was PBMCs, collected before TCRalphabeta/CD19-depleted stem cell transplant. The bases read TGTGCCAGCAGCCTTATCTCGGGAGGTTCCTACGAGCAGTACTTC. This translates into CASSLISGGSYEQYF.